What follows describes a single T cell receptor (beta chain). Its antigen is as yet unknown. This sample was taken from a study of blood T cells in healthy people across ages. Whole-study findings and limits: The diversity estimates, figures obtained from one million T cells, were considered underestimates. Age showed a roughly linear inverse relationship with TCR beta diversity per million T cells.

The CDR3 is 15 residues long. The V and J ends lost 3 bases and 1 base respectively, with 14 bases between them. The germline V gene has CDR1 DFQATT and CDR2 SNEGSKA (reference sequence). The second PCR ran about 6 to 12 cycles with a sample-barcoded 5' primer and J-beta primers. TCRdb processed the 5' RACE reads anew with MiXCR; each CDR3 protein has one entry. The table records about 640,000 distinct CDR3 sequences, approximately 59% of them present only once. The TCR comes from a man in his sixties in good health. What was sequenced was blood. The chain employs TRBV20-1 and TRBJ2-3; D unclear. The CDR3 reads CSASPLTLGTDTQYF. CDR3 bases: TGCAGTGCTAGTCCCCTTACGTTGGGCACAGATACGCAGTATTTT.